Described below is a single T cell receptor beta chain sequence and its context. In terms of age and location, participants ranged from roughly 18 to 95 years and lived in roughly 22 US areas. The ends were cut back, 0 bases at V and 3 bases at J, with 22 bases in the middle. The CDR3 totals 19 residues. CDR1 and CDR2 from the germline V gene are SGHRS and YFSETQ. The source of the sample is a study of blood T cell repertoires in COVID-19. Turning to the study itself: The study drew acute and convalescent COVID-19 samples from the United States, Italy and Spain.

Sequencing used immunoSEQ multiplex PCR; TCRdb keeps in-frame clones, though not all of them. The profile shows around 140,000 clones, around four fifths of them singletons. The clonotype was recovered from a woman aged 45 to 65 with acute COVID-19. Input material: PBMCs or T cells enriched from blood (not recorded which). This rearrangement joins TRBV5-1 to TRBJ2-1; tentatively, D is TRBD2 (7 bases). CDR3 sequence reads: CASSLARIGGGGGYNEQFF. The CDR3, as DNA: TGCGCCAGCAGCTTGGCCAGGATTGGGGGCGGGGGAGGCTACAATGAGCAGTTCTTC.